What follows are 9 T cell receptor beta chains derived from one specimen sequenced in a study of CXCR3 chemokines and chemotherapy response in bladder cancer. TCRdb reanalysed the PCR reads using MiXCR and keeps one entry per CDR3 protein. The repertoire holds under 2,500 distinct CDR3 sequences, around 15% seen once, with 33% in the top ten. Sampling was performed from a patient whose treatment included neoadjuvant chemotherapy. These receptors all come from a human donor with bladder cancer that responded to neoadjuvant chemotherapy.

This clonotype is categorized as medium-sized. The V and J genes are TRBV7-2 and TRBJ2-3, with TRBD2 identical over 15 bases. The junction had 4 bases not matched to a gene; V was cut back by 8 bases and J by 1 base. CDR3 length equals 16 residues. Germline V gives CDR1 SGHTA, CDR2 FQGNSA. DNA for the CDR3: TGTGCCAGCGGACTAGCGGGAGGGCGGGGCACAGATACGCAGTATTTT. Its protein product is CASGLAGGRGTDTQYF.

By proportion, this clonotype is medium-sized. The CDR3 spells CAISEATGFRTQYF. The CDR3 DNA is TGTGCCATCAGTGAGGCGACTGGGTTTCGGACCCAGTACTTC. The chain is built from TRBV10-3 and TRBJ2-5; no firm D call. The CDR3 extends over 14 amino acids. V lost 2 bases, J lost 7 bases, and 14 bases lay in between. Germline CDR1 and CDR2: ENHRY and SYGVKD.

Notes on this clonotype: With only one base between it and a far larger clone, this is likely a read error. This rearrangement joins TRBV11-2 to TRBJ2-7; the match to TRBD2 covers 11 bases. CDR3 length: 15 residues. The J segment lost 7 bases and the V segment lost 3 bases, leaving 8 bases of the junction unmatched. From germline, CDR1 is SGHAT and CDR2 FQNNGV. The CDR3 sequence is CASSLGLAAYNEQYF. CDR3 DNA: TGTGCCAGCAGCTTGGGACTAGCGGCCTACAATGAGCAGTACTTC. Drawing the rest from reference TRBV11-2 and TRBJ2-7, the complete variable domain is EAGVAQSPRYKIIEKRQSVAFWCNPISGHATLYWYQQILGQGPKLLIQFQNNGVVDDSQLPKDRFSAERLKGVDSTLKIQPAKLEDSAVYLCASSLGLAAYNEQYFGPGTRLTVT.

A note on this clonotype: A far larger clone is just one base off, so this is likely a read error. This chain joins TRBV6-6 and TRBJ2-4; D ambiguous. Trimming left V 5 bases short and J 6 bases short, with 14 bases between. CDR3 size: 14 residues. Germline-derived CDR1 and CDR2 are MNHNY and SVGAGI (reference sequence). The CDR3 loop is CASSEVHGVNIQYF. The CDR3 DNA is TGTGCCAGCAGTGAGGTCCACGGAGTAAACATTCAGTACTTC.

About this clonotype itself: A far larger clone is one base from this, pointing to a likely read error. The chain uses TRBV7-3 and TRBJ2-5; 8 bases fit TRBD2. Germline loops: CDR1 SGHTA, CDR2 FQGTGA. The length of the CDR3 is 15 residues. With 4 bases clipped from V and 4 bases from J, the junction kept 8 bases outside the gene matches. The DNA for the CDR3 is TGTGCCAGCAGCTCCCACGGACTAGCCGGAGAGACCCAGTACTTC. Its protein product is CASSSHGLAGETQYF.

This clonotype appeared many times. The chain links TRBV28 to TRBJ2-3; tentative D call: TRBD2 (5 bases). Germline CDR1 is MDHEN and CDR2 is SYDVKM. The V and J ends lost 6 bases and 1 base respectively, with 20 bases between them. The CDR3 spans 17 residues. The CDR3 nucleotides are TGTGCCAGCAGATCCCTCCCGAGGGAACTCCGCACAGATACGCAGTATTTT. Amino acids: CASRSLPRELRTDTQYF.

This clonotype is medium-sized within its sample. The CDR3 nucleotides read TGTGCCAGCAGTTTTGCAGGGAACACTGAAGCTTTCTTT. It encodes CASSFAGNTEAFF. The gene calls are TRBV12-3 or TRBV12-4 and TRBJ1-1; no clear D. Trimming left V 3 bases short and J 1 base short, with 6 bases between. The CDR3 covers 13 residues.

The chain combines TRBV11-2 with TRBJ2-1, with 9 bases lining up with TRBD2. The CDR3 consists of 16 residues. Germline V gene lookup returns CDR1 SGHAT and CDR2 FQNNGV. Unmatched junction bases numbered 6, after V lost 1 base and J lost 5 bases. The CDR3 protein is CASSLGRTSANNEQFF. The CDR3 DNA reads as TGTGCCAGCAGCTTAGGGAGGACTAGCGCTAACAATGAGCAGTTCTTC.

This clonotype was picked up many times. J is TRBJ2-6 and V is TRBV6-2 or TRBV6-3; D not resolved. CDR1 is MNHEY, CDR2 SVGEGT, per germline. The CDR3 length is 15 residues. V was trimmed by 7 bases and J by 0 bases, leaving 10 bases between them. The CDR3 protein is CASKMWRSGANVLTF. The CDR3 DNA sequence: TGTGCCAGCAAGATGTGGCGCTCTGGGGCCAACGTCCTGACTTTC.